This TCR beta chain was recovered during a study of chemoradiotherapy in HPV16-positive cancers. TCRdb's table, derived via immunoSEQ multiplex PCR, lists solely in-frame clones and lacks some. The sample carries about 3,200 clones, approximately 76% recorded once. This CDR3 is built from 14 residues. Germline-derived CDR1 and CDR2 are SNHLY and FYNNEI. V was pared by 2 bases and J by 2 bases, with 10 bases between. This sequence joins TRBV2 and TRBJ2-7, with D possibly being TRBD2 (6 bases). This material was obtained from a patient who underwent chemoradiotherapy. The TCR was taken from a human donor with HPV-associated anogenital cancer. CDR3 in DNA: TGTGCCAGCAGTGAACTGGGGGAGGCCTACGAGCAGTACTTC. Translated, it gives CASSELGEAYEQYF.